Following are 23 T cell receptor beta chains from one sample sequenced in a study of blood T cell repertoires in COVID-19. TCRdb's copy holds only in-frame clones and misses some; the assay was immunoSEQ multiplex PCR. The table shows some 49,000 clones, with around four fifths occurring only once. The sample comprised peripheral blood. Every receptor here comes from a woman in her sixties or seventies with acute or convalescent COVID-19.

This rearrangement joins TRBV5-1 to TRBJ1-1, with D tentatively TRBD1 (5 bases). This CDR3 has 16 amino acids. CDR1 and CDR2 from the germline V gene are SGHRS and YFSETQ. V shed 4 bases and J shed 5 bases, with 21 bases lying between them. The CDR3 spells CASSANPGTLGTEAFF. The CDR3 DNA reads TGCGCCAGCAGCGCAAATCCCGGGACTTTAGGGACTGAAGCTTTCTTT.

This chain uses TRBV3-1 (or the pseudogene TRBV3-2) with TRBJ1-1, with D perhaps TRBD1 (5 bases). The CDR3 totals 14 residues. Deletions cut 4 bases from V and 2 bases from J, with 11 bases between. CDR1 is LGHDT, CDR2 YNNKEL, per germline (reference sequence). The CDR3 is CASSRRDLNTEAFF. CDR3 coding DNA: TGTGCCAGCAGCCGGAGGGACCTAAACACTGAAGCTTTCTTT.

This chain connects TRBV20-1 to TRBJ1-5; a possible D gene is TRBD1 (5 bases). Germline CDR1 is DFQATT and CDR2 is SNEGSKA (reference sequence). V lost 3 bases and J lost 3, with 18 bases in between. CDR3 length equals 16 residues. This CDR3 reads CSASMPTGGNNQPQHF. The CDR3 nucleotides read TGCAGTGCTAGTATGCCAACAGGTGGTAACAATCAGCCCCAGCATTTT.

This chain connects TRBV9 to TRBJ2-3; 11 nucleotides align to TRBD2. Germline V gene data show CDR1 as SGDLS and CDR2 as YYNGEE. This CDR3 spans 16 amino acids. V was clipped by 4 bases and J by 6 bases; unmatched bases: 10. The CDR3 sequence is CASSSRTSGYRDTQYF. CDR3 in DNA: TGTGCCAGCAGCTCCAGGACTAGCGGGTATCGGGATACGCAGTATTTT.

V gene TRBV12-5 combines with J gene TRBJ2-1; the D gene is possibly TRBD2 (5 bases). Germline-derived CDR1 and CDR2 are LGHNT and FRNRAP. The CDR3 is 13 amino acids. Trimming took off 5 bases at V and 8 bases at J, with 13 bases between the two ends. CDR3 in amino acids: CASGGSWVDEQFF. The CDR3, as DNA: TGTGCTAGTGGTGGGAGCTGGGTCGATGAGCAGTTCTTC.

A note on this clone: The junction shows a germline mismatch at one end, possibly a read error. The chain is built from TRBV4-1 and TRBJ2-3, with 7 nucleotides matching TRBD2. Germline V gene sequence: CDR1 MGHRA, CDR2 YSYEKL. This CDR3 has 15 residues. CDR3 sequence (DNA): TGCGCCAGCAGCCAAGGTAGTTCGTACAGCGGGATCCCAGCTTTT. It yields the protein CASSQGSSYSGIPAF.

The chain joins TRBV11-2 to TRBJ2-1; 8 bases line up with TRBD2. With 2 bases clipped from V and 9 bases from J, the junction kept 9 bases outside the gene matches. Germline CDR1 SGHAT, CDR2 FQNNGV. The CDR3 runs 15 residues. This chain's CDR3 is CASSLINGREVEQFF. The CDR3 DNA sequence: TGTGCCAGCAGCTTAATTAATGGGCGGGAGGTTGAGCAGTTCTTC.

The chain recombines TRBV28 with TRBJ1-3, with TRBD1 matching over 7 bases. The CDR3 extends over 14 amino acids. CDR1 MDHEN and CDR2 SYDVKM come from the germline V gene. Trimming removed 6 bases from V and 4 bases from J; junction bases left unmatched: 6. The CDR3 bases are TGTGCCAGCAGGACAGGGCTATCGGGAAACACCATATATTTT. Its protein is CASRTGLSGNTIYF.

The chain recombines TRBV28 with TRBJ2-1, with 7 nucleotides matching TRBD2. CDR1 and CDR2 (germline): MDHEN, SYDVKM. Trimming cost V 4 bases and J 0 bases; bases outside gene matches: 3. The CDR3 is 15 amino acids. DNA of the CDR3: TGTGCCAGCAGTTCCGGCGGGAGCTCCTACAATGAGCAGTTCTTC. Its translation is CASSSGGSSYNEQFF.

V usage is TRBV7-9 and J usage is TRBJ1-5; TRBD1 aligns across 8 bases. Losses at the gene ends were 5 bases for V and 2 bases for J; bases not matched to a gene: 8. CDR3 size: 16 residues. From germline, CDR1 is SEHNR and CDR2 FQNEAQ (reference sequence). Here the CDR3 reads CASSRAGQVGNQPQHF. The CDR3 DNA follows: TGTGCCAGCAGCCGCGCGGGACAGGTTGGCAATCAGCCCCAGCATTTT.

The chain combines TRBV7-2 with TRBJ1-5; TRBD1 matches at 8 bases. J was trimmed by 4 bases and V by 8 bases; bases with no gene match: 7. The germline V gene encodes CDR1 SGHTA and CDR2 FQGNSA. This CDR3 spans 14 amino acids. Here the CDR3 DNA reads TGTGCCAGCGACCCAGGGGGCGGAAATCAGCCCCAGCATTTT. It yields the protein CASDPGGGNQPQHF.

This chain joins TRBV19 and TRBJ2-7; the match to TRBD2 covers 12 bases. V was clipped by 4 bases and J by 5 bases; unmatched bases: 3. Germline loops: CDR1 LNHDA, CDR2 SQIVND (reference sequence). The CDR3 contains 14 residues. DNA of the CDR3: TGTGCCAGTAGTAATGGACTAGCGGGACACGAGCAGTACTTC. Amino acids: CASSNGLAGHEQYF.

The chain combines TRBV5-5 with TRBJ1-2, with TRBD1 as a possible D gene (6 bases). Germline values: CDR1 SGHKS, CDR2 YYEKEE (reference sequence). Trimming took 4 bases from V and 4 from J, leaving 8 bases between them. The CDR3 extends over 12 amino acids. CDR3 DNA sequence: TGTGCCAGCAGCCTGGACAGCTATGGCTACACCTTC. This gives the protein CASSLDSYGYTF. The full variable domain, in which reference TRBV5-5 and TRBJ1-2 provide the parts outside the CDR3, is DAGVTQSPTHLIKTRGQQVTLRCSPISGHKSVSWYQQVLGQGPQFIFQYYEKEERGRGNFPDRFSARQFPNYSSELNVNALLLGDSALYLCASSLDSYGYTFGSGTRLTVV.

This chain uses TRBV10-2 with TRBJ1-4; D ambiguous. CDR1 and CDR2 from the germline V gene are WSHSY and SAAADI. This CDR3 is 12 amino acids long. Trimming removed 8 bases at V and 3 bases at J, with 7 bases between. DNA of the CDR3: TGCGCCAGCCCGGAGTCTAATGAAAAACTGTTTTTT. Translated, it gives CASPESNEKLFF.

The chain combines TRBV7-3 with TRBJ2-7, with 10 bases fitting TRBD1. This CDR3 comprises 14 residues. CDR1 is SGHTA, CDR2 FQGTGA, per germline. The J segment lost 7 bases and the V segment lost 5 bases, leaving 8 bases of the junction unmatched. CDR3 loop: CASSPGTGAGEQYF. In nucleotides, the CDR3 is TGTGCCAGCAGCCCAGGGACAGGGGCGGGGGAGCAGTACTTC.

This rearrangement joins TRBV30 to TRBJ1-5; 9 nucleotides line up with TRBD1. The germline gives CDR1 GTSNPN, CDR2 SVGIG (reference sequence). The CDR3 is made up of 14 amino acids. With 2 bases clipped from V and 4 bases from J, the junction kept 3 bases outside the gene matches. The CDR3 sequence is CAWSRGQGNQPQHF. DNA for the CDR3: TGTGCCTGGAGTAGGGGACAGGGAAATCAGCCCCAGCATTTT.

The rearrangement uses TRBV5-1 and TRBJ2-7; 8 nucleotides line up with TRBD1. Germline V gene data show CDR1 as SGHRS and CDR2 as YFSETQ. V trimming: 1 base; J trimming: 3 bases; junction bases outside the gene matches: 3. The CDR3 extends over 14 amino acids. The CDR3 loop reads CASSLNRGDYEQYF. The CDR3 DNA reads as TGCGCCAGCAGCTTGAACAGGGGGGACTACGAGCAGTACTTC. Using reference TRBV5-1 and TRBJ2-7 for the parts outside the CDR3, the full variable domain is KAGVTQTPRYLIKTRGQQVTLSCSPISGHRSVSWYQQTPGQGLQFLFEYFSETQRNKGNFPGRFSGRQFSNSRSEMNVSTLELGDSALYLCASSLNRGDYEQYFGPGTRLTVT.

The CDR3 nucleotides are TGTGCCAGCAGTTACCAGCGGGGGGAAAAAGAGACCCAGTACTTC. Its translation: CASSYQRGEKETQYF. The gene calls are TRBV6-5 and TRBJ2-5; 9 nucleotides align to TRBD2. This CDR3 region has 15 residues. V lost 2 bases, J lost 3 bases, and 4 bases stayed unmatched. The germline CDR1 and CDR2 sequences are MNHEY and SVGAGI.

The CDR3 region has the DNA TGCGCCAGCAGCCAAGTGTTGGAGCAGCCCCAGCATTTT. It specifies CASSQVLEQPQHF. The chain joins TRBV4-1 to TRBJ1-5; D is undetermined. The germline V gene has CDR1 MGHRA and CDR2 YSYEKL. The CDR3 runs to 13 residues. The germline V and J ends were trimmed by 1 base and 7 bases, with 8 bases remaining between them.

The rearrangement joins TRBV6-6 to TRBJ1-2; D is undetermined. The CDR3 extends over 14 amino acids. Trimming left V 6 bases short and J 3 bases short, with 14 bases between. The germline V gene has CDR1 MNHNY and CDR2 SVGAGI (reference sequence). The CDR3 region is CASSRSASDYGYTF. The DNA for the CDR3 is TGTGCCAGCAGCCGCAGCGCTTCGGACTATGGCTACACCTTC.

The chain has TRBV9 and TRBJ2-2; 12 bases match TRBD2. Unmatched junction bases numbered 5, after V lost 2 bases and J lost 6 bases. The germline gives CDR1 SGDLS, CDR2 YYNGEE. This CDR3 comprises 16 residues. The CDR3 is CASSVTPSGGAGELFF. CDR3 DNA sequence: TGTGCCAGCAGCGTCACACCTAGCGGGGGGGCCGGGGAGCTGTTTTTT.

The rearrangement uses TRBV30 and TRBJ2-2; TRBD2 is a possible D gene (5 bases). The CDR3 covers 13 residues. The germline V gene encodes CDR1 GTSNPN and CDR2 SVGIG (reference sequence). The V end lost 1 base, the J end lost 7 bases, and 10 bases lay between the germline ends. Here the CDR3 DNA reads TGTGCCTGGAGTGGTAGCGTAGTCGGGGAGCTGTTTTTT. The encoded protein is CAWSGSVVGELFF.

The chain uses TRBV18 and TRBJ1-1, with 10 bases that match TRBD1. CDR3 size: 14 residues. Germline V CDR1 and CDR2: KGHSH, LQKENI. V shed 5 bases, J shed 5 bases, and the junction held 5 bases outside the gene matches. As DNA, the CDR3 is TGTGCCAGCTCATCCCGGACAGGGGGAACTGAAGCTTTCTTT. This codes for CASSSRTGGTEAFF.